This T cell receptor beta chain was observed in a study of blood T cell repertoires in COVID-19. Sequenced by immunoSEQ multiplex PCR; TCRdb stores in-frame clones only, minus some. The sample has hundreds of thousands of clones, 70% to 90% seen once; the top ten hold roughly 7.2%. This clone was seen once. Sequencing was done on a sample of peripheral blood. The receptor was derived from an older woman with COVID-19, enrolled during active disease.

The CDR3 loop is CASSFSSGSGNTIYF. CDR3 DNA sequence: TGTGCCAGCAGCTTCTCCTCCGGCTCTGGAAACACCATATATTTT. The chain joins TRBV7-2 to TRBJ1-3; D gene uncertain. CDR3 length: 15 amino acids. V dropped 3 bases and J dropped 0 bases, with 9 bases sitting between them. Germline V CDR1 and CDR2: SGHTA, FQGNSA.